The clone carrying this T cell receptor (beta chain) was observed once. The Seattle patients joined while their infection was active and were tracked longitudinally afterward. V was shortened by 1 base and J by 4 bases, with 15 bases between the two germline ends. Per germline, CDR1 LNHDA and CDR2 SQIVND (reference sequence). The CDR3 runs 16 residues. In the original analysis: Reference gene primer amplification yielded estimated nucleated cell counts. The method was immunoSEQ multiplex PCR; TCRdb's version includes in-frame clones alone and lacks a portion of them. The DNA gave D and trimming, while V, J and clone size come from that table. Of 300,000 or so clones in the sample, about nine tenths were seen once. The sample belongs to a study of blood T cell repertoires in COVID-19. Study information: Researchers got acute and convalescent COVID-19 samples from the United States, Italy and Spain. The cDNA or gDNA used as material had been derived from T cells, B-cell-depleted T cells, or PBMCs.

Sequencing used peripheral blood. The source of this sequence is a woman in her 30s with COVID-19, enrolled during active disease. The chain joins TRBV19 to TRBJ2-3, with TRBD2 as a possible D gene (5 bases). CDR3: CASSIGIRGSPDTQYF. The CDR3 DNA reads as TGTGCCAGTAGTATAGGAATCCGCGGGTCTCCAGATACGCAGTATTTT.